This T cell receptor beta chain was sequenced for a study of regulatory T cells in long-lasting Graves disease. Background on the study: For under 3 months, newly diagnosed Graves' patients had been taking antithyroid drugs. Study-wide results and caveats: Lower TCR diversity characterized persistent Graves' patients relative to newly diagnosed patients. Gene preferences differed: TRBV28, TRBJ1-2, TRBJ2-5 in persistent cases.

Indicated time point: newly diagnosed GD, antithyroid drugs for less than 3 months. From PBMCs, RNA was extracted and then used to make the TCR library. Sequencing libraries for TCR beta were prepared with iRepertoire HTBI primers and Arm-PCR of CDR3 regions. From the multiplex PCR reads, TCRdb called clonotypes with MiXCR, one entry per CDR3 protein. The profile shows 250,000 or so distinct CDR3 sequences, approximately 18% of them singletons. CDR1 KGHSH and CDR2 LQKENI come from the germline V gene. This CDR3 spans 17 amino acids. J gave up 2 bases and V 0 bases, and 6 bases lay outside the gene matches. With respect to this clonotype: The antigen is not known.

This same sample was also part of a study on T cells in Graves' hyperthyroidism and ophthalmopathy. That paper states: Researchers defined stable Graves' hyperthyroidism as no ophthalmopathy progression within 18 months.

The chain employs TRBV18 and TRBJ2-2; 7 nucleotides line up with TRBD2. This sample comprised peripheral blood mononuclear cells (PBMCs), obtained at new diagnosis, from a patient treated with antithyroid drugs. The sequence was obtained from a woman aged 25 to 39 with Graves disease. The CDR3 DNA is TGTGCCAGCTCACCACCGCGGGGGAGTCCCAACACCGGGGAGCTGTTTTTT. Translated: CASSPPRGSPNTGELFF.